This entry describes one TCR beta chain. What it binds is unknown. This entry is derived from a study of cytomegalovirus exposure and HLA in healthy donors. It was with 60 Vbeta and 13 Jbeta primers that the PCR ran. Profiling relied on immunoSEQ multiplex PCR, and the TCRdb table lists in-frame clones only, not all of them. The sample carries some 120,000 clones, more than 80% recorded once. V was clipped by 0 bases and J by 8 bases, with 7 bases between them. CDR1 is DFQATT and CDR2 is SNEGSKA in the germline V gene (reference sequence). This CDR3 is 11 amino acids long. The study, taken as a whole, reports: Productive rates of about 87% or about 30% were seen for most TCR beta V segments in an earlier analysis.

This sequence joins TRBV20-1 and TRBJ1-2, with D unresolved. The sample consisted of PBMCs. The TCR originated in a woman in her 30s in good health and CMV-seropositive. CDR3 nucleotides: TGCAGTGCTAGAGAAAACGAGGGCTACACCTTC. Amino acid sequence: CSARENEGYTF.